The rows below give T cell receptor beta chains drawn from one sample of a study of shared clonotypes between healthy human individuals. Assay: immunoSEQ multiplex PCR; the TCRdb copy retains only in-frame clones and omits some. This sample has over a million clones; roughly 95% occur once, and the top ten carry about 1%. Sequencing was carried out using naive CD4+ T cells sorted from blood. Receptor source: a man aged 25 to 45 in good health. CDR3s include the opening cysteine and the closing phenylalanine or tryptophan. Each record gives: J gene, D gene, V gene, clone size, CDR3 length, CDR3 protein, CDR3 DNA. The D gene is left open where the match is weak. Clone size is not always given. Where it is, it says once, few, many or a class for expanded clones.

TRBJ2-5,NA,TRBV7-2,NA,13,CASSLVERETQYF,TGTGCCAGCAGCTTAGTGGAGCGGGAGACCCAGTACTTC
TRBJ1-4,NA,TRBV25-1,NA,13,CASRKGSNEKLFF,TGTGCCAGCAGAAAAGGGTCTAATGAAAAACTGTTTTTT
TRBJ2-2,NA,TRBV7-3,NA,14,CASSPSRAGGELFF,TGTGCCAGCAGCCCTAGCCGGGCGGGCGGGGAGCTGTTTTTT
TRBJ2-5,NA,TRBV7-8,NA,11,CASSPPGTQYF,TGTGCCAGCAGCCCGCCCGGGACCCAGTACTTC
TRBJ2-2,NA,TRBV4-2,once,16,CASSPRSRQNTGELFF,TGTGCCAGCAGCCCCCGGTCAAGGCAGAACACCGGGGAGCTGTTTTTT
TRBJ2-7,NA,TRBV5-1,NA,14,CASSPGTKKYEQYF,TGCGCCAGCAGCCCCGGGACAAAGAAATACGAGCAGTACTTC
TRBJ1-2,NA,TRBV7-9,NA,11,CASEGGYGYTF,TGTGCCAGCGAAGGGGGCTATGGCTACACCTTC
TRBJ1-5,NA,TRBV6-1,NA,14,CASGGGRTNQPQHF,TGTGCCAGCGGGGGAGGACGGACCAATCAGCCCCAGCATTTT
TRBJ2-7,TRBD2,TRBV7-2,NA,14,CASSPSAGAYEQYF,TGTGCCAGCAGCCCATCAGCGGGAGCTTACGAGCAGTACTTC
TRBJ1-1,NA,TRBV5-1,once,16,CASKYGVQPPNTEAFF,TGCGCCAGCAAGTATGGGGTACAACCGCCGAACACTGAAGCTTTCTTT
TRBJ1-1,TRBD1,TRBV29-1,NA,14,CSVEARDRETEAFF,TGCAGCGTTGAAGCCCGCGACAGGGAAACTGAAGCTTTCTTT
TRBJ1-5,NA,TRBV5-1,NA,14,CASSEGQHNQPQHF,TGCGCCAGCAGCGAAGGACAGCACAATCAGCCCCAGCATTTT
TRBJ2-3,TRBD2,TRBV28,NA,16,CASSFGLAGSTDTQYF,TGTGCCAGCAGTTTCGGACTAGCGGGAAGCACAGATACGCAGTATTTT
TRBJ2-1,NA,TRBV29-1,NA,12,CSVVVAYNEQFF,TGCAGCGTTGTTGTAGCCTACAATGAGCAGTTCTTC
TRBJ2-5,TRBD2,TRBV18,NA,15,CASSPLADYQETQYF,TGTGCCAGCTCACCCCTAGCGGATTACCAAGAGACCCAGTACTTC
TRBJ1-2,NA,TRBV28,NA,15,CASSFHRGANYGYTF,TGTGCCAGCAGTTTCCACCGGGGAGCTAACTATGGCTACACCTTC
TRBJ2-7,NA,TRBV9,NA,15,CASSPHDDGLTKQYF,TGTGCCAGCAGCCCCCACGACGACGGACTTACGAAGCAGTACTTC
TRBJ2-1,TRBD2,TRBV7-2,NA,15,CASSLDRSLAGEQFF,TGTGCCAGCAGCTTAGACAGATCCCTAGCGGGAGAGCAGTTCTTC
TRBJ1-1,NA,TRBV15,NA,14,CATSPRVGNTEAFF,TGTGCCACCAGCCCCCGGGTCGGGAACACTGAAGCTTTCTTT
TRBJ1-4,NA,TRBV11-2,NA,14,CASSSRRINEKLFF,TGTGCCAGCAGCTCCCGACGGATTAATGAAAAACTGTTTTTT
TRBJ2-7,TRBD2,TRBV19,NA,16,CASSIPTSGSPYEQYF,TGTGCCAGTAGTATCCCTACTAGCGGGAGCCCCTACGAGCAGTACTTC
TRBJ2-1,NA,TRBV6-5,NA,14,CASSYGQGSNEQFF,TGTGCCAGCAGTTACGGGCAGGGTAGCAATGAGCAGTTCTTC
TRBJ2-7,TRBD2,TRBV5-1,NA,15,CASSLETSGSGEQYF,TGCGCCAGCAGCTTGGAGACTAGCGGGAGTGGCGAGCAGTACTTC
TRBJ2-6,NA,TRBV5-5,NA,19,CASSLVPVGSGPGANVLTF,TGTGCCAGCAGCTTGGTTCCCGTGGGGAGTGGTCCTGGGGCCAACGTCCTGACTTTC
TRBJ1-2,NA,TRBV5-1,NA,13,CASSPVRGEGYTF,TGCGCCAGCAGTCCGGTAAGGGGTGAAGGCTACACCTTC
TRBJ2-7,NA,TRBV7-6,NA,14,CASSLASRSYEQYF,TGTGCCAGCAGCTTAGCATCCAGGTCCTACGAGCAGTACTTC
TRBJ2-2,NA,TRBV5-1,NA,20,CASSLALGGPVNSNTGELFF,TGCGCCAGCAGCTTGGCCCTCGGGGGGCCGGTGAATTCGAACACCGGGGAGCTGTTTTTT
TRBJ2-3,NA,TRBV6-1,NA,13,CASSVGVADTQYF,TGTGCCAGCAGTGTCGGGGTTGCAGATACGCAGTATTTT
TRBJ2-1,TRBD2,TRBV28,NA,15,CASSFSGGSNNEQFF,TGTGCCAGCAGTTTCTCGGGGGGGTCTAACAATGAGCAGTTCTTC
TRBJ2-7,NA,TRBV11-3,NA,13,CASSLSGRNEQYF,TGTGCCAGCAGCTTGTCAGGGAGAAACGAGCAGTACTTC
TRBJ2-1,NA,TRBV28,NA,10,CASSFHEQFF,TGTGCCAGCAGTTTCCATGAGCAGTTCTTC
TRBJ2-7,NA,TRBV7-2,NA,17,CASSPRTGTFINYEQYF,TGTGCCAGCAGTCCTAGAACCGGGACTTTTATAAACTACGAGCAGTACTTC
TRBJ2-2,NA,TRBV18,once,15,CASSGQITNTGELFF,TGTGCCAGCTCAGGACAGATTACGAACACCGGGGAGCTGTTTTTT
TRBJ2-1,TRBD2,TRBV7-9,once,17,CASSSPLSSGPYNEQFF,TGTGCCAGCAGCTCCCCCCTTTCTAGCGGACCCTACAATGAGCAGTTCTTC
TRBJ2-1,NA,TRBV28,NA,16,CASSSPGYPGPNEQFF,TGTGCCAGCAGCTCTCCAGGGTACCCCGGGCCTAATGAGCAGTTCTTC
TRBJ2-7,NA,TRBV5-1,NA,13,CASSLEGVYEQYF,TGCGCCAGCAGCTTGGAGGGGGTCTACGAGCAGTACTTC
TRBJ2-7,NA,TRBV2,NA,14,CATRDGGPLYEQYF,TGTGCCACCAGAGATGGGGGGCCGCTCTACGAGCAGTACTTC
TRBJ1-3,NA,TRBV6-5,NA,14,CASSVTNSGNTIYF,TGTGCCAGCAGTGTGACCAACTCTGGAAACACCATATATTTT
TRBJ1-5,NA,TRBV6-5,NA,13,CASSTPGDSRPHF,TGTGCCAGCAGTACCCCGGGGGATAGCCGTCCCCATTTT
TRBJ2-3,NA,TRBV7-7,NA,14,CASSLLAEGDTQYF,TGTGCTAGCAGCTTACTAGCCGAGGGAGATACGCAGTATTTT
TRBJ2-7,TRBD1,TRBV10-3,NA,14,CAINTRGQSYEQYF,TGTGCCATCAACACCAGGGGACAGTCCTACGAGCAGTACTTC
TRBJ2-2,TRBD2,TRBV2,NA,17,CASRVGRSSGSTGELFF,TGTGCCAGCAGAGTGGGTCGGTCTAGCGGGAGTACCGGGGAGCTGTTTTTT
TRBJ1-5,NA,TRBV5-6,NA,18,CASSRSSIGVYSNQPQHF,TGTGCCAGCAGCCGGTCCAGTATAGGGGTTTATAGCAATCAGCCCCAGCATTTT
TRBJ2-1,NA,TRBV19,NA,13,CASSVPTSGEQFF,TGTGCCAGTAGTGTCCCCACTAGTGGTGAGCAGTTCTTC
TRBJ2-7,TRBD1,TRBV7-2,NA,17,CASSLYQGQLLSYEQYF,TGTGCCAGCAGCTTATACCAGGGACAGCTTTTATCCTACGAGCAGTACTTC
TRBJ2-7,TRBD2,TRBV9,NA,16,CASSVGLAGDPHEQYF,TGTGCCAGCAGCGTAGGTCTAGCGGGGGACCCCCACGAGCAGTACTTC
TRBJ2-1,TRBD2,TRBV7-2,NA,18,CASSSPGGGRAAYNEQFF,TGTGCCAGCAGCTCGCCGGGAGGCGGGAGGGCCGCGTACAATGAGCAGTTCTTC